This TCR beta chain stems from a study of cytomegalovirus exposure and HLA in healthy donors. Study-level results: Researchers reported in a later analysis that common viral pathogens appeared linked to several top clusters. What TCR beta sequences reportedly achieved was accurate prediction of HLA-A and HLA-B alleles in most subjects. TCR beta chains numbering about 160 were designated cytomegalovirus-associated. Relative to equally common others, HLA-associated TCR beta chains showed greater clonal expansion in a later analysis.

The PCR employed 60 Vbeta primers together with 13 Jbeta primers. TCRdb's copy holds only in-frame clones and misses some; the assay was immunoSEQ multiplex PCR. In the table there are hundreds of thousands of clones, 75% to 90% of which are singletons. This clone was picked up one time. Its antigen is undetermined. The germline CDR1 and CDR2 sequences are MGHDK and SYGVNS. The CDR3 has 16 residues. With 1 base clipped from V and 3 bases from J, the junction kept 7 bases outside the gene matches. This receptor was taken from a woman aged 18-29 years in good health and CMV-seronegative. The sequencing sample was made of PBMCs. This chain links TRBV25-1 with TRBJ2-7; 9 bases match TRBD2. The CDR3 DNA reads as TGTGCCAGCAGTGAATTAATTACAGCGGGGGGCTACGAGCAGTACTTC. Amino acids: CASSELITAGGYEQYF.